This is a list of T cell receptor beta chains from one sample in a study of CD8 T cells in Susac syndrome. TCRdb processed the immunoSEQ multiplex PCR reads anew with MiXCR; each CDR3 protein has one entry. The sample carries roughly 130,000 distinct CDR3 sequences, 90% to 95% recorded once. Sequenced input: CD4+ T cells from PBMCs. All receptors derive from a human donor in good health. Both conserved end residues are trimmed from each CDR3. Size is omitted from some rows. Given values are once, few, many or a class for expanded clones.

>TRBV9|NA
ASSASPRGETQY
>TRBV7-2|NA
ASSSQGIAGGELF
>TRBV2|NA
ASKGRGNNEQY
>TRBV30|once
AWSEQGAQY
>TRBV7-9|NA
ASSLGGTGGHEQY
>TRBV5-6|NA
ASSFGGRSNQPQH
>TRBV19|NA
ASIGFPGELF
>TRBV18|NA
ASSPGLAGVAGEETQY
>TRBV20-1|NA
SATPAGDSYEQY
>TRBV6-1|NA
ASSYTGGYEQY
>TRBV11-1|NA
ASSPGLAPTDTQY
>TRBV12-3/TRBV12-4|NA
ASSPQVEQY
>TRBV20-1|NA
SARPQGGFNTEAF